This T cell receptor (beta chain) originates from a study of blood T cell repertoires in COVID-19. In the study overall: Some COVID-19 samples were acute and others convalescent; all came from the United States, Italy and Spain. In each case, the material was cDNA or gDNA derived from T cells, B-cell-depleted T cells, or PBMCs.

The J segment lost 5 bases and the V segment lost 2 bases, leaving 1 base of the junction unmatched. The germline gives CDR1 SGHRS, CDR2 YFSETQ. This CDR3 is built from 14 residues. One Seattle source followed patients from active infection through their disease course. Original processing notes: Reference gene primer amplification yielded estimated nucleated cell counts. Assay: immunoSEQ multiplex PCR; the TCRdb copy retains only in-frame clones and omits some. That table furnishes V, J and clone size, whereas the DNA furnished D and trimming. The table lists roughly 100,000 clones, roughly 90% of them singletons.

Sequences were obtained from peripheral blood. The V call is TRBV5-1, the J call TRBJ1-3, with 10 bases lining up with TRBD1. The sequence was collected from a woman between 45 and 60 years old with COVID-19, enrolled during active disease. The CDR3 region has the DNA TGCGCCAGCAGCTTAGACAGGGGGCGAAACACCATATATTTT. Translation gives CASSLDRGRNTIYF.